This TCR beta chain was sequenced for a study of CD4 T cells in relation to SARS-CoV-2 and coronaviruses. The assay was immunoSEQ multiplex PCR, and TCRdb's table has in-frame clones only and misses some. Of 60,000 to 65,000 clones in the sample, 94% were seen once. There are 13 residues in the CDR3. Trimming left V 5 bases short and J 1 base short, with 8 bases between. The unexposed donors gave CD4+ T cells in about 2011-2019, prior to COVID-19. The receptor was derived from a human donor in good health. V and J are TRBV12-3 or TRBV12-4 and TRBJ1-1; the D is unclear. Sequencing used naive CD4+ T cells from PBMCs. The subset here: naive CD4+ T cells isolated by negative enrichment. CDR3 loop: CASSPRKNTEAFF. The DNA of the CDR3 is TGTGCCAGCAGTCCACGGAAGAACACTGAAGCTTTCTTT.